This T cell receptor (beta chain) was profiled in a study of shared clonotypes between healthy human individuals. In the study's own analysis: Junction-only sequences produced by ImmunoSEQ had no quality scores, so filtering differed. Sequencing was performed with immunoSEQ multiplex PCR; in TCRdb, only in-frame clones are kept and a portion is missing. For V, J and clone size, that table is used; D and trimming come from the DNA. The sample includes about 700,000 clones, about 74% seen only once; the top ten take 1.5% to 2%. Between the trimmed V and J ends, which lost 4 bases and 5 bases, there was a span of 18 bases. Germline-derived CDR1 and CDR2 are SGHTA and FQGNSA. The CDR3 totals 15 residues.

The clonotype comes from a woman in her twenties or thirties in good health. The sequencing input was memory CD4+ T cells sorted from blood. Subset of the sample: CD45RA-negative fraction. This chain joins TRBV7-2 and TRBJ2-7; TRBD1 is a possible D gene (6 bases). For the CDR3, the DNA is TGTGCCAGCAGCTATACGAGGACAGCAGTCCACGAGCAGTACTTC. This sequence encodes CASSYTRTAVHEQYF.